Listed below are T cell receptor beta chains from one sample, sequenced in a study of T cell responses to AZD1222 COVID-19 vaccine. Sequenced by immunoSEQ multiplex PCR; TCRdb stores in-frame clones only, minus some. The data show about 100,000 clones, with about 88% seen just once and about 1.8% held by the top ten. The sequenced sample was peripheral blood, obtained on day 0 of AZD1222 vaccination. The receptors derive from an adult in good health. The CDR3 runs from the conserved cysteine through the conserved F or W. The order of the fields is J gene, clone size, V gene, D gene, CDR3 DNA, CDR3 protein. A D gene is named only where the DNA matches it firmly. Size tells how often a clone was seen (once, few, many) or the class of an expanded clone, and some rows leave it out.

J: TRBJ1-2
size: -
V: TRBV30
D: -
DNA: TGTGCCTGGGCGCGGCCTATGTTTGGCTACACCTTC
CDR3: CAWARPMFGYTF

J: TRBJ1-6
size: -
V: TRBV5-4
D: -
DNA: TGTGCCAGCAGCTTCACAGGAGGAAATTCACCCCTCCACTTT
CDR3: CASSFTGGNSPLHF

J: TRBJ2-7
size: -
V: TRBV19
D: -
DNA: TGTGCCACCCGACAGGCCGGATGGGGCGAGCAGTACTTC
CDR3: CATRQAGWGEQYF

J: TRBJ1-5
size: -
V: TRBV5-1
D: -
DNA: TGCGCCAGCAGCTTGGCGGGGCTTGCCAACCAGCCCCAGCATTTT
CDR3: CASSLAGLANQPQHF

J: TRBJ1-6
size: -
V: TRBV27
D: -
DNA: TGTGCCAGCAGTTCCAATCCCGGGACACCAAATTCACCCCTCCACTTT
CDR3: CASSSNPGTPNSPLHF

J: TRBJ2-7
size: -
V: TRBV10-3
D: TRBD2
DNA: TGTGCCATAGGGACTAGCGACTACGAGCAGTACTTC
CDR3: CAIGTSDYEQYF

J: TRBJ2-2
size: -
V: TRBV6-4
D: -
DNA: TGTGCCAGCAGTGACTCGGGTCAGGGGGGGAGCGGCTCGAACACCGGGGAGCTGTTTTTT
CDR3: CASSDSGQGGSGSNTGELFF

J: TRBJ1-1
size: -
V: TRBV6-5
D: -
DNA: TGTGCCAGCAGTTACTCGATTACGGGGGCGCCCACTGAAGCTTTCTTT
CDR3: CASSYSITGAPTEAFF

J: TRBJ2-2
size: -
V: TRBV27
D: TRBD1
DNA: TGTGCCAGCGCCTCCGGGACAGGGGTAGGAGAGCTGTTTTTT
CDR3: CASASGTGVGELFF

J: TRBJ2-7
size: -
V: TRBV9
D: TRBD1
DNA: TGTGCCAGCAGCGCCCGCGGACAGGACTACGAGCAGTACTTC
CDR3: CASSARGQDYEQYF

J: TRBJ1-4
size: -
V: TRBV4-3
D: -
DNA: TGCGCCAGCAGCCAAATCGTTCAGCCTAAAACTGATGAAAAACTGTTTTTT
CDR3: CASSQIVQPKTDEKLFF

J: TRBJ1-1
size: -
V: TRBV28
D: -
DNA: TGTGCCAGCAGTTGGGGAACAGGGCAATCCACTGAAGCTTTCTTT
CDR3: CASSWGTGQSTEAFF

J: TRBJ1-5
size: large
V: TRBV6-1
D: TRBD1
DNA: TGTGCCAGCAGTGAAGGGGCCGGGACAGGGAGTCAGCCCCAGCATTTT
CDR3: CASSEGAGTGSQPQHF

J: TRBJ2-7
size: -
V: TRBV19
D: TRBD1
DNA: TGTGCCAGTAGTCCAGACAGGGGAAGGGCCTACGAGCAGTACTTC
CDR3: CASSPDRGRAYEQYF

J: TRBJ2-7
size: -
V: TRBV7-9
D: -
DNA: TGTGCCAGCAGCTTCGGTTCGGCTGGTACGGGCTACGAGCAGTACTTC
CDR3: CASSFGSAGTGYEQYF

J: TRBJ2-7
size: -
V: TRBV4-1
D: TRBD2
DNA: TGCGCCAGCGGCGTATTACCGGGAGGGTACGAGCAGTACTTC
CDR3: CASGVLPGGYEQYF

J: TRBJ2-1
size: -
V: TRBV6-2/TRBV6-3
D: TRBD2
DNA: TGTGCCAGCAGTCCGATAGCGGGAGGGCCCCACAATGAGCAGTTCTTC
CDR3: CASSPIAGGPHNEQFF

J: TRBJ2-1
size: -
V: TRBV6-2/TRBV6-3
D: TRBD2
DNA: TGTGCCAGCAGCCCCTACAGTGGGGGAGGCAGGACTAGCGGGAGGTCAAGCTCCTACAATGAGCAGTTCTTC
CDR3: CASSPYSGGGRTSGRSSSYNEQFF

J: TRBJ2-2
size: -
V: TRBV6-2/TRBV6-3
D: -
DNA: TGTGCCAGCAGTTATGGCAAATGGAGGGAGCTGTTTTTT
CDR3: CASSYGKWRELFF

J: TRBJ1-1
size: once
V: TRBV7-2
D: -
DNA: TGTGCCAGCAGCTTAGCGCAGGCGAACACTGAAGCTTTCTTT
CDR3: CASSLAQANTEAFF

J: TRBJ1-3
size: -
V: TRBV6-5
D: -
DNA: TGTGCCAGCAGTTACTCCGCAGGGGCAGGTGGAAACACCATATATTTT
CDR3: CASSYSAGAGGNTIYF

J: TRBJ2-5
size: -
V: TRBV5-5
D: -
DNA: TGTGCCAGCATCTATGGGATGGCCCAAGGGGAGACCCAGTACTTC
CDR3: CASIYGMAQGETQYF

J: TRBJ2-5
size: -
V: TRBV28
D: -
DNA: TGTGCCAGCAGTCTACAGCAAGAGACCCAGTACTTC
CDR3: CASSLQQETQYF

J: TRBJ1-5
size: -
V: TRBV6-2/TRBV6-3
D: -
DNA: TGTGCCAGCAGTTGGTTTACGGGCCAGGGGCCCCAGCATTTT
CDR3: CASSWFTGQGPQHF

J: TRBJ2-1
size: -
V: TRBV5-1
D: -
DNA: TGCGCCAGCAGCTTGGACGGCATCTACAATGAGCAGTTCTTC
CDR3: CASSLDGIYNEQFF

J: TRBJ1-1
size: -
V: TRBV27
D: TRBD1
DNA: TGTGCCAGCAGAACAGGGGGGTACAGTGAAGCTTTCTTT
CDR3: CASRTGGYSEAFF

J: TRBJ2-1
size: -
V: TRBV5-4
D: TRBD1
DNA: TGTGCCAGCAGCTTGCCGGGACAGGCCTACAATGAGCAGTTCTTC
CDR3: CASSLPGQAYNEQFF

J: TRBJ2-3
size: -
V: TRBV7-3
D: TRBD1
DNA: TGTGCCAGCGCCTCCCACACAGGGGCAGATACGCAGTATTTT
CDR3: CASASHTGADTQYF

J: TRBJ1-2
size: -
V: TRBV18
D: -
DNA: TGTGCCAGCTCACGGTCAGCGTGGGGGGCTAACTATGGCTACACCTTC
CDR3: CASSRSAWGANYGYTF